The 21 T cell receptor beta chains below were found in one sample sequenced in a study of regulatory T cells. Study-level results: In CD3G-deficient patients, conventional CD4+ T cells were enriched for hydrophobic CDR3 residues at positions 6 and 7.

Primers: 52 TRBV forward and 13 TRBJ reverse. The method was immunoSEQ multiplex PCR; TCRdb's version includes in-frame clones alone and lacks a portion of them. The sample contains 30,000 to 40,000 clones, over 90% of which appear only once. Antigens for these TCRs are unknown. The sample taken for sequencing was conventional CD4+ T cells sorted from blood. The receptors were gathered from a child under 10 years old with CD3G deficiency.

V gene TRBV5-1 combines with J gene TRBJ2-3; D uncertain. The CDR3 is 14 amino acids. V was shortened by 4 bases and J by 4 bases, with 13 bases between the two germline ends. The V gene's germline CDR1 is SGHRS and CDR2 YFSETQ. The CDR3 DNA follows: TGCGCCAGCAGCATTCTTGGTTGGTCAGATACGCAGTATTTT. It translates to CASSILGWSDTQYF.

The CDR3: CASSLTAGSLRQYF. Written as DNA, the CDR3 is TGTGCCAGCAGTTTAACGGCAGGGAGCCTCAGGCAGTACTTC. The chain carries TRBV28 and TRBJ2-7, with D perhaps assigned TRBD1 or TRBD2 (5 bases each). There are 14 residues in the CDR3. Germline CDR1 MDHEN, CDR2 SYDVKM. V lost 2 bases and J lost 9, with 17 bases in between.

The rearrangement links TRBV28 to TRBJ2-1; perhaps TRBD2 as D (6 bases). There are 17 residues in the CDR3. CDR1 is MDHEN, CDR2 SYDVKM, per germline. V was trimmed by 5 bases and J by 6 bases, leaving 23 bases between them. The CDR3 here is CASSPPRVSGLGNEQFF. The CDR3 DNA reads TGTGCCAGCAGTCCCCCCCGGGTGAGCGGGCTTGGCAATGAGCAGTTCTTC.

Worth noting for this clone: The sample carries other DNA sequences with the same CDR3. As DNA, the CDR3 is TGTGCCAGCAGTTTATCGGGGGGTGGCTATGGCTACACCTTC. Translated: CASSLSGGGYGYTF. The chain employs TRBV28 and TRBJ1-2, with a possible D match to TRBD1 (5 bases). V was pared by 1 base and J by 4 bases, with 10 bases between. Germline-derived CDR1 and CDR2 are MDHEN and SYDVKM. The CDR3 totals 14 residues.

The J gene is TRBJ1-3, the V gene TRBV28, with unresolved D. V lost 5 bases and J 0 bases, leaving 17 bases between the germline ends. The CDR3 is 17 amino acids. Germline CDR1 and CDR2: MDHEN and SYDVKM. CDR3: CASSRYSRVRSGNTIYF. Here the CDR3 DNA reads TGTGCCAGCAGTCGCTACTCTCGGGTCCGCTCTGGAAACACCATATATTTT.

The rearrangement uses TRBV6-6 and TRBJ2-3; D is uncertain. The CDR3 length is 12 residues. Germline values: CDR1 MNHNY, CDR2 SVGAGI (reference sequence). V was trimmed by 5 bases and J by 1 base, leaving 4 bases between them. The CDR3, as DNA: TGTGCCAGCAGTGTGCGCACAGATACGCAGTATTTT. Protein product: CASSVRTDTQYF.

V usage is TRBV28 and J usage is TRBJ1-1; D not certain. CDR1 is MDHEN and CDR2 is SYDVKM in the germline V gene. V was pared by 3 bases and J by 3 bases, with 8 bases between. The CDR3 length is 13 residues. CDR3 nucleotide sequence: TGTGCCAGCAGTTTTAGCAGAGACACTGAAGCTTTCTTT. Amino acids: CASSFSRDTEAFF. Looking up the rest from reference TRBV28 and TRBJ1-1 gives the full variable domain: DVKVTQSSRYLVKRTGEKVFLECVQDMDHENMFWYRQDPGLGLRLIYFSYDVKMKEKGDIPEGYSVSREKKERFSLILESASTNQTSMYLCASSFSRDTEAFFGQGTRLTVV.

This clone turned up a few times. The chain employs TRBV5-1 and TRBJ1-1; 9 nucleotides match TRBD1. This CDR3 has 13 amino acids. J gave up 5 bases and V 3 bases, and 2 bases lay outside the gene matches. Germline V gene sequence: CDR1 SGHRS, CDR2 YFSETQ. CDR3 sequence: CASSSGQGTEAFF. CDR3 coding DNA: TGCGCCAGCAGCTCTGGACAGGGGACTGAAGCTTTCTTT.

The rearrangement links TRBV28 to TRBJ2-2, with D perhaps given as TRBD1 or TRBD2 (5 bases each). Germline V gives CDR1 MDHEN, CDR2 SYDVKM. V lost 5 bases and J 4 bases, leaving 14 bases between the germline ends. CDR3 length equals 15 residues. As DNA, the CDR3 is TGTGCCAGCAGTGGTTCCGGGACCCTCACCGGGGAGCTGTTTTTT. It codes for CASSGSGTLTGELFF.

This chain uses TRBV28 with TRBJ2-7, with TRBD2 identical over 10 bases. With 5 bases clipped from V and 0 bases from J, the junction kept 4 bases outside the gene matches. The CDR3 totals 15 residues. The germline gives CDR1 MDHEN, CDR2 SYDVKM. The CDR3 sequence: CASSEASGSSYEQYF. CDR3 DNA sequence: TGTGCCAGCAGTGAAGCTAGCGGGAGCTCCTACGAGCAGTACTTC.

In regard to this clone: Mismatch with germline at one junction end may stem from a read error. Other DNA sequences in this sample translate to the same CDR3. The V gene is TRBV6-1, the J gene TRBJ2-7; 7 nucleotides line up with TRBD1. Germline CDR1 MNHNS, CDR2 SASEGT. The CDR3 sequence is 12 residues long. This CDR3 reads CASRDRSYEQYF. CDR3 in DNA: TGTGCCAGCCGGGACAGATCCTACGAGCAATACTTC.

The chain is built from TRBV28 and TRBJ2-7; 9 nucleotides line up with TRBD2. V shed 5 bases, J shed 2 bases, and the junction held 10 bases outside the gene matches. Germline CDR1 MDHEN, CDR2 SYDVKM. This CDR3 region has 16 residues. CDR3 nucleotide sequence: TGTGCCAGCAGTACCCCCGCCCCTAGCGGGGCCTACGAGCAGTACTTC. Amino acids: CASSTPAPSGAYEQYF.

The V and J genes are TRBV5-1 and TRBJ2-1, with a possible D match to TRBD2 (5 bases). CDR3 length equals 17 residues. The germline gives CDR1 SGHRS, CDR2 YFSETQ. V was pared by 0 bases and J by 5 bases, with 18 bases between. For the CDR3, the DNA is TGCGCCAGCAGCTTGGCTGGAGCCGGGAACCTAGACAATGAGCAGTTCTTC. It translates to CASSLAGAGNLDNEQFF.

This chain connects TRBV28 to TRBJ1-1, with TRBD1 matching 7 bases. This CDR3 spans 15 amino acids. CDR1 is MDHEN, CDR2 SYDVKM, per germline. V was pared by 7 bases and J by 4 bases, with 12 bases of the junction left unmatched. The CDR3 is CASTLTGSGFTEAFF. The CDR3 region has the DNA TGTGCCAGCACCCTGACAGGGTCGGGGTTCACTGAAGCTTTCTTT.

This clone has a single count. The chain employs TRBV6-1 and TRBJ1-2; 8 bases align to TRBD1. V lost 6 bases to trimming and J lost 8 bases; unmatched junction nucleotides: 11. CDR3 size: 14 residues. Germline V gene sequence: CDR1 MNHNS, CDR2 SASEGT. CDR3 coding DNA: TGTGCCAGCAGAGACAGGGGCCCCCTCGGAGGCTACACCTTC. It specifies CASRDRGPLGGYTF.

The rearrangement uses TRBV28 and TRBJ2-7, with TRBD2 identical over 8 bases. V was clipped by 4 bases and J by 5 bases; unmatched bases: 7. This CDR3 is 14 amino acids long. Germline values: CDR1 MDHEN, CDR2 SYDVKM. CDR3 DNA sequence: TGTGCCAGCAGTTCCGGGGGGGGTGTGGACGAGCAGTACTTC. Translating gives CASSSGGGVDEQYF.

This rearrangement joins TRBV11-2 to TRBJ2-3, with D unresolved. Germline V gives CDR1 SGHAT, CDR2 FQNNGV. Trimming removed 6 bases at V and 1 base at J, with 11 bases between. The CDR3 consists of 14 residues. The CDR3 DNA sequence: TGTGCCAGCAGTCCTACGACTGGCACAGATACGCAGTATTTT. Translation: CASSPTTGTDTQYF.

This CDR3 reads CASSFGPGNTEAFF. CDR3 in DNA: TGCGCCAGCAGCTTCGGTCCCGGGAACACTGAAGCTTTCTTT. The chain uses TRBV5-1 and TRBJ1-1; D call uncertain. V gave up 2 bases and J gave up 1 base, with 9 bases separating them. Germline CDR1 and CDR2: SGHRS and YFSETQ. The CDR3 length is 14 residues.

This clone came up once. The rearrangement links TRBV5-5 to TRBJ2-7; no reliable D call. Per germline, CDR1 SGHKS and CDR2 YYEKEE (reference sequence). This CDR3 has 10 residues. The V end lost 4 bases, the J end lost 9 bases, and 8 bases lay between the germline ends. DNA for the CDR3: TGTGCCAGCAGCCCGACCGGGCAGTACTTC. It translates to CASSPTGQYF.

The chain links TRBV5-4 to TRBJ2-7; the D is unclear. In germline, CDR1 is SGHNT, CDR2 YYREEE (reference sequence). CDR3 length: 16 residues. V was cut by 0 bases and J by 2 bases, with 15 bases left in between. CDR3 sequence (DNA): TGTGCCAGCAGCTTGGCCTTTGCAGAAAGACCCTACGAGCAGTACTTC. Translating it yields CASSLAFAERPYEQYF.

The CDR3 DNA is TGTGCCAGCTCGCCTTTTAGCACAGATACGCAGTATTTT. It translates to CASSPFSTDTQYF. The rearrangement uses TRBV18 and TRBJ2-3; D gene uncertain. The CDR3 is made up of 13 amino acids. The germline CDR1 and CDR2 sequences are KGHSH and LQKENI. Trimming stripped 6 bases from V and 0 bases from J, with 7 bases between.